Each of the 9 T cell receptor beta chains below was sequenced from the same sample in a study of T cells in women clearing cervical HPV infection. The protocol was immunoSEQ multiplex PCR, while the TCRdb copy is restricted to in-frame clones and leaves out a portion. This table lists about 35,000 clones. The specimen sequenced was blood buffy coat. The receptors were gathered from a woman aged 18-69 years with a cervical HPV16 infection that either progressed to CIN3+ or cleared (not recorded which).

In regard to this clone: The sequenced fragment ends 3 residues before the CDR3 boundary, so the rest is inferred from the germline J gene. The chain employs TRBV5-1 and TRBJ2-1, with D tentatively TRBD1 or TRBD2 (5 bases each). This CDR3 is 16 amino acids long. V lost 4 bases to trimming and J lost 7 bases, with 21 bases between them. CDR1 is SGHRS, CDR2 YFSETQ, per germline. The CDR3 sequence is CASSDPGARGANEQFF. CDR3 DNA (partial): TGCGCCAGCAGCGACCCGGGCGCTAGGGGAGCGAATGAG.

With respect to this clone: The CDR3 end is not reached by the read, which stops 3 residues before it; the germline J gene fills it in. The chain employs TRBV7-9 and TRBJ1-4, with D possibly being TRBD1 (6 bases). CDR3 size: 15 residues. In germline, CDR1 is SEHNR, CDR2 FQNEAQ (reference sequence). With 1 base removed from V and 8 bases from J, the gap between germline ends came to 14 bases. The CDR3 loop is CASSLVGGGPEKLFF. Partial CDR3 DNA: TGTGCCAGCAGCTTAGTGGGCGGGGGCCCCGAAAAA.

On this clone itself: The CDR3 goes on 3 residues after the read ends, and that part is filled in from the germline J gene. The chain is built from TRBV5-4 and TRBJ2-3; 7 nucleotides agree with TRBD2. The V gene's germline CDR1 is SGHNT and CDR2 YYREEE (reference sequence). The length of the CDR3 is 15 residues. Incomplete CDR3 DNA: TGTGCCAGCAGTACCGCGGGGGACTACCAAGAGACG. This translates into CASSTAGDYQET. The full CDR3 reads CASSTAGDYQETQYF.

Comments on this clone: The missing CDR3 end, 3 residues past where the read stops, is filled in from the germline J gene. The chain links TRBV20-1 to TRBJ2-1; 10 bases agree with TRBD2. The CDR3 loop spans 15 amino acids. The germline CDR1 and CDR2 sequences are DFQATT and SNEGSKA (reference sequence). The junction had 10 bases not matched to a gene; V was cut back by 3 bases and J by 8 bases. CDR3 bases read: TGCAGTGCTAGTAGGCTAGCGGGAGTCCGGTATGAG. As protein: CSASRLAGVRYE. The entire CDR3 reads CSASRLAGVRYEQFF.

Concerning this clone: The observed sequence ends 3 residues before the CDR3 terminus, with the missing tail filled in from the germline J gene. This chain links TRBV7-7 with TRBJ2-2; 8 nucleotides agree with TRBD2. Germline V lookup: CDR1 SSHAT, CDR2 FNYEAQ (reference sequence). Trimming at V came to 5 bases and at J to 0 bases, leaving 5 bases not matched to a gene. The CDR3 runs 16 residues. This CDR3 is CASSQLADPNTGELFF. The part of the CDR3 DNA that was read is TGTGCCAGCAGCCAACTAGCGGACCCGAACACCGGGGAG.

Notes on this clone: Read sequence stops 3 residues before the CDR3 end, and the germline J gene provides the missing end. This rearrangement joins TRBV6-1 to TRBJ2-3, with TRBD2 matching over 10 bases. The CDR3 is 15 residues long. Germline loops: CDR1 MNHNS, CDR2 SASEGT. This CDR3 is CASSDSGGAGETQYF. The CDR3 DNA, read in part, is TGTGCCAGCAGTGACAGCGGGGGGGCGGGAGAGACG.

Remarks on this clone: The DNA ends 3 residues before the CDR3 does, and the rest of the CDR3 is filled in from the germline J gene. The chain is built from TRBV18 and TRBJ2-3; maybe TRBD1 (7 bases). The germline V gene encodes CDR1 KGHSH and CDR2 LQKENI. The CDR3 has 15 residues. The CDR3 sequence: CASSPRGDQGETQYF. CDR3 DNA, as far as it was read: TGTGCCAGCTCACCACGCGGGGACCAGGGGGAGACG.

On this clone itself: Read coverage stops 3 residues before the CDR3 terminus; the germline J gene supplies the remainder. This chain uses TRBV28 with TRBJ1-6; 10 nucleotides match TRBD1. Germline V gene lookup returns CDR1 MDHEN and CDR2 SYDVKM. This CDR3 has 16 amino acids. The V and J ends lost 5 bases and 4 bases, in that order; junction bases with no gene match: 5. The DNA read from the CDR3 is TGTGCCAGCAGTGGACGACAGGGGGCATATAATTCACCC. Translating gives CASSGRQGAYNSP. The full CDR3 is CASSGRQGAYNSPLHF.

Points on this clone: The observed sequence ends 3 residues before the CDR3 terminus, with the missing tail filled in from the germline J gene. V usage is TRBV2 and J usage is TRBJ1-2; D call uncertain. Trimming shortened V by 6 bases and J by 4 bases, and 12 bases separated the two germline ends. The germline CDR1 and CDR2 sequences are SNHLY and FYNNEI. The CDR3 covers 13 residues. CDR3 bases read: TGTGCCAGCAGCGAACAGAGTTCCTATGGC. Residues: CASSEQSSYG. The complete CDR3 protein is CASSEQSSYGYTF.